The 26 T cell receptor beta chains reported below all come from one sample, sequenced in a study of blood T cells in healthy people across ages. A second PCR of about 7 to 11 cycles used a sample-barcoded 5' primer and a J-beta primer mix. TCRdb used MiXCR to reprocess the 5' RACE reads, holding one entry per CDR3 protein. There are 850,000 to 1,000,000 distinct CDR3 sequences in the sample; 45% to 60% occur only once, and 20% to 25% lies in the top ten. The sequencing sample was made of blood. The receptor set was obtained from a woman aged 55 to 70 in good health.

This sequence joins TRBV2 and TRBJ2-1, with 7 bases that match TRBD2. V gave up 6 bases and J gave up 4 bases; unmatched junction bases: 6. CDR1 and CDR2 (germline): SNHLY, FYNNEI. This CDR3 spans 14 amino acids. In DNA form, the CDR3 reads TGTGCCAGCAGCCCGGGACTATATTACAATGAGCAGTTCTTC. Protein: CASSPGLYYNEQFF.

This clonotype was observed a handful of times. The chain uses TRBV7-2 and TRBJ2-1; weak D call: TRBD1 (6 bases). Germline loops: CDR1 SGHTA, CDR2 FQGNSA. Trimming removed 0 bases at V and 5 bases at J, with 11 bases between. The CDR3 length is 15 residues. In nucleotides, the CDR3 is TGTGCCAGCAGCTTAGCCCTACAGGGAAACAATGAGCAGTTCTTC. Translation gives CASSLALQGNNEQFF.

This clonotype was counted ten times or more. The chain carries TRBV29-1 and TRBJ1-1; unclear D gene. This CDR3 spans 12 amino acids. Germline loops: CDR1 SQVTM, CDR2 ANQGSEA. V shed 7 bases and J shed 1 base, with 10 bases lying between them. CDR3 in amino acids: CSASATNTEAFF. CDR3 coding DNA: TGCAGCGCATCGGCCACGAACACTGAAGCTTTCTTT.

The CDR3 spells CASSRRQGEGYTF. The CDR3 region has the DNA TGTGCCAGCAGCCGTCGGCAGGGGGAAGGCTACACCTTC. This chain connects TRBV7-3 to TRBJ1-2; 7 bases map to TRBD1. CDR3 length: 13 residues. CDR1 is SGHTA, CDR2 FQGTGA, per germline. V shed 5 bases, J shed 8 bases, and the junction held 8 bases outside the gene matches.

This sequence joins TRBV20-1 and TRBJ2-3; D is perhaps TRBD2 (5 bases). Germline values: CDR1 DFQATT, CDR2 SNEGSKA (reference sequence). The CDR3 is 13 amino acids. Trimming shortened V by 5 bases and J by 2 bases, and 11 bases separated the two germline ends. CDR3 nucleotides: TGCAGTGCTCTCCTGCGGGCCACAGATACGCAGTATTTT. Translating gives CSALLRATDTQYF.

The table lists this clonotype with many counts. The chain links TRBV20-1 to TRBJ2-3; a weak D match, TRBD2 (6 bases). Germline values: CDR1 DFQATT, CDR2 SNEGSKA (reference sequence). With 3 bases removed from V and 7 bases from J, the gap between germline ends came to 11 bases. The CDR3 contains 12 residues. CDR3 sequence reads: CSASSGSHTQYF. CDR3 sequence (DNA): TGCAGTGCTAGCTCCGGGAGCCATACGCAGTATTTT.

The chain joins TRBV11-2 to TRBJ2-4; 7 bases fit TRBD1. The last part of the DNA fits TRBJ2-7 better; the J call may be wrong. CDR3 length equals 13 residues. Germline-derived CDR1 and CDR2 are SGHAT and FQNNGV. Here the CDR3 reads CASSLWRTGEQYF. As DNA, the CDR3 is TGTGCCAGCAGCTTATGGCGGACAGGCGAGCAGTACTTC.

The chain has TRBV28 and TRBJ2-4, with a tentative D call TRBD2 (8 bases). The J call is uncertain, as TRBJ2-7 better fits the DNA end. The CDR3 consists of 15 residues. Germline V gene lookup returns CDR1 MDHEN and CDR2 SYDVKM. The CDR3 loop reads CASSPPGLGGREQYF. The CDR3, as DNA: TGTGCCAGCAGCCCACCGGGACTAGGGGGCCGCGAGCAGTACTTC.

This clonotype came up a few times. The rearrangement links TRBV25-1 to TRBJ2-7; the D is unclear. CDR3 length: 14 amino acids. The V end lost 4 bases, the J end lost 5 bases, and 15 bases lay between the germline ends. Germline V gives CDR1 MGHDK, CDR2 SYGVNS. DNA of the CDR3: TGTGCCAGCAGTGCGTCGACCCGTCCCCACGAGCAGTACTTC. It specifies CASSASTRPHEQYF.

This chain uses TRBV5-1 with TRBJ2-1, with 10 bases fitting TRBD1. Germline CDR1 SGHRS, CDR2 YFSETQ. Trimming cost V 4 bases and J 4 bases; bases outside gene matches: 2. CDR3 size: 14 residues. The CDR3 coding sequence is TGCGCCAGCAGCGTGGGACAGGGGTACAATGAGCAGTTCTTC. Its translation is CASSVGQGYNEQFF.

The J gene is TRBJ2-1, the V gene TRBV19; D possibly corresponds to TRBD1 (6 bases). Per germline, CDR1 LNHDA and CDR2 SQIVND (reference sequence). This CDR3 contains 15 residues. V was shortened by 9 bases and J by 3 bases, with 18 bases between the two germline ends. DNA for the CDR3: TGTGCCAGCCCTCTTCCCACAGGGTTCTACAATGAGCAGTTCTTC. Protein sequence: CASPLPTGFYNEQFF.

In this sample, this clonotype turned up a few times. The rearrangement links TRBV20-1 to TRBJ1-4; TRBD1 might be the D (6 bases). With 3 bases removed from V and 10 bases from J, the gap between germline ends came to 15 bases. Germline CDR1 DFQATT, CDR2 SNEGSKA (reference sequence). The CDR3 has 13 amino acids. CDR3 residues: CSARGGVRGKLFF. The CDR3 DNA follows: TGCAGTGCTAGGGGGGGCGTGAGGGGAAAACTGTTTTTT.

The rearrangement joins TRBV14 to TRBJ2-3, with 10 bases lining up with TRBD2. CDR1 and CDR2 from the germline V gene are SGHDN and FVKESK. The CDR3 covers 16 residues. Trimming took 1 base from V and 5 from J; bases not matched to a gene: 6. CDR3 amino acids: CASSQASLAGRDTQYF. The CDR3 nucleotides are TGTGCCAGCAGCCAAGCCTCACTAGCGGGACGAGATACGCAGTATTTT.

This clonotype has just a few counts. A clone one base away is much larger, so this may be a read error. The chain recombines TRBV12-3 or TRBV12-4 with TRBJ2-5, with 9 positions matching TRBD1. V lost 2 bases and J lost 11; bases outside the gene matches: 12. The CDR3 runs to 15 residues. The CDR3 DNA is TGTGCCAGCAGTTTAAACCGACAGGGGGTAAATGAGCAGTACTTC. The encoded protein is CASSLNRQGVNEQYF.

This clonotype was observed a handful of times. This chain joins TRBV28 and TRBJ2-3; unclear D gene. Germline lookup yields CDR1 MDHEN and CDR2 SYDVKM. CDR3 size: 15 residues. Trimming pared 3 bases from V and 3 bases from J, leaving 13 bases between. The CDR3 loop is CASSLSGRLTDTQYF. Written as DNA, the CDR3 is TGTGCCAGCAGTTTGAGTGGCCGTTTGACAGATACGCAGTATTTT. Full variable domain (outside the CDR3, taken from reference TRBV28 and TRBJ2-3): DVKVTQSSRYLVKRTGEKVFLECVQDMDHENMFWYRQDPGLGLRLIYFSYDVKMKEKGDIPEGYSVSREKKERFSLILESASTNQTSMYLCASSLSGRLTDTQYFGPGTRLTVL.

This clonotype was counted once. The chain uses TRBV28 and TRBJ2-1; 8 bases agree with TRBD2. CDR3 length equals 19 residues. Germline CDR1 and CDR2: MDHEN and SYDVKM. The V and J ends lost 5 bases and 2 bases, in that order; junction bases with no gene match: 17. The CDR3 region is CASSRPGTRRKGAYNEQFF. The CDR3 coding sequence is TGTGCCAGCAGTCGCCCCGGGACTAGGCGGAAAGGGGCCTACAATGAGCAGTTCTTC.

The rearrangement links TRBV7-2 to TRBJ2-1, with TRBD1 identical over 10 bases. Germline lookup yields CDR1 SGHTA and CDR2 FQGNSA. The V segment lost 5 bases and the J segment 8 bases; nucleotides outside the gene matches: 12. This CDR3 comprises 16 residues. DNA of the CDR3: TGTGCCAGCAGCAATCTGGGGGGGACAGGGGTCGATGAGCAGTTCTTC. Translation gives CASSNLGGTGVDEQFF.

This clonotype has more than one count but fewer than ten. The CDR3 coding sequence is TGTGCCAGCAGCTTAGAAACCTCTCCTAGTAAGCAGTTCTTC. Translation gives CASSLETSPSKQFF. The gene calls are TRBV11-2 and TRBJ2-1; D is unclear. This CDR3 is 14 amino acids long. The ends were cut back, 0 bases at V and 11 bases at J, with 14 bases in the middle. Germline V lookup: CDR1 SGHAT, CDR2 FQNNGV.

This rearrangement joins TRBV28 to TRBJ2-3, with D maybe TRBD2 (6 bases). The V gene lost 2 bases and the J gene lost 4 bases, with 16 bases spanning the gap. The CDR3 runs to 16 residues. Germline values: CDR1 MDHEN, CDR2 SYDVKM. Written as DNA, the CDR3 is TGTGCCAGCAGTTTACTAGCGACCCGTTACTCAGATACGCAGTATTTT. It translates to CASSLLATRYSDTQYF.

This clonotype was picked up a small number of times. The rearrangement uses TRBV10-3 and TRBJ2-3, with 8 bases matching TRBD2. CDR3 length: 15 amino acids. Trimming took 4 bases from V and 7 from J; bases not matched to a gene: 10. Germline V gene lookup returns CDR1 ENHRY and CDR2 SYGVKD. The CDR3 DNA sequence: TGTGCCATCAGTGGAAGAGCGGGAGACCGATATACGCAGTATTTT. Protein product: CAISGRAGDRYTQYF.

The CDR3 nucleotides read TGTGCCAGCAGCCTACGGACAGGGAGCGCCTACGAGCAGTACTTC. Its translation: CASSLRTGSAYEQYF. This rearrangement joins TRBV14 to TRBJ2-7; 8 nucleotides agree with TRBD1. This CDR3 spans 15 amino acids. Germline CDR1 reads SGHDN; CDR2 reads FVKESK. V shed 4 bases, J shed 2 bases, and the junction held 7 bases outside the gene matches.

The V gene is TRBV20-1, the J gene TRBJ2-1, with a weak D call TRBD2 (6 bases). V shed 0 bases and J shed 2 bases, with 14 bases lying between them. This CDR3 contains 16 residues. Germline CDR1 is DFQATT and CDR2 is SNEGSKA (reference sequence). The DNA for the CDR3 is TGCAGTGCTAGAGATCCAGGGACTTCAACCTACAATGAGCAGTTCTTC. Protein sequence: CSARDPGTSTYNEQFF.

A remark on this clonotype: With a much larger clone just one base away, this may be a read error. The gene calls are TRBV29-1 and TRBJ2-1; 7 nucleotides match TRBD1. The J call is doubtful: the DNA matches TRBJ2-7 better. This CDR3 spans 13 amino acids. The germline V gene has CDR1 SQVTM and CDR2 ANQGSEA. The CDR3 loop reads CSVEETGNNEQYF. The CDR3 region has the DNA TGCAGCGTTGAAGAGACAGGGAACAATGAGCAGTACTTC.

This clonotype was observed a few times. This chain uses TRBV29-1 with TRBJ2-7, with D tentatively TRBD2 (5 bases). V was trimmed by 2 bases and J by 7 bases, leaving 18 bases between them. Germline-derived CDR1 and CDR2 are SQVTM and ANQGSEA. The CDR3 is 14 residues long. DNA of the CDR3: TGCAGCGTTGAATGGGTAGAGGGTCCTGTTGAGCAGTACTTC. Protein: CSVEWVEGPVEQYF.

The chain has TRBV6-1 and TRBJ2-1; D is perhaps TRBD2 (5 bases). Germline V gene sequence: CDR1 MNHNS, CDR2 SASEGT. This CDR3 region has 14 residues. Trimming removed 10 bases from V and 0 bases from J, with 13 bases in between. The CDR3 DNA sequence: TGTGCCACAACGGGGAGAAGCTCCTACAATGAGCAGTTCTTC. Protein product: CATTGRSSYNEQFF.

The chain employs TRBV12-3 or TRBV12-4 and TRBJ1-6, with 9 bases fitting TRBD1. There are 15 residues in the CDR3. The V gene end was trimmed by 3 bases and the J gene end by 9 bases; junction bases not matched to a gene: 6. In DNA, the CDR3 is TGTGCCAGCAGTTTGGAACAGGGGGCTAGTTCACCCCTCCACTTT. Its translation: CASSLEQGASSPLHF.